A single sample is the source of the 19 T cell receptor beta chains below, sequenced in a study of cytomegalovirus exposure and HLA in healthy donors. Method: immunoSEQ multiplex PCR; TCRdb's copy keeps in-frame clones and lacks some. The profile shows hundreds of thousands of clones, about nine tenths of them singletons. The sample was PBMCs. These receptor sequences come from a woman aged 18 to 35 in good health and CMV-seronegative.

The chain uses TRBV28 and TRBJ1-5; D not certain. CDR3 size: 14 residues. Trimming cost V 8 bases and J 2 bases, with 13 bases left between them. Germline-derived CDR1 and CDR2 are MDHEN and SYDVKM. The CDR3 coding sequence is TGTGCCAGCGCGAGGGAAAGAGGCAATCAGCCCCAGCATTTT. The encoded protein is CASARERGNQPQHF.

The chain joins TRBV30 to TRBJ1-5; TRBD1 matches at 10 bases. The CDR3 covers 15 residues. Germline-derived CDR1 and CDR2 are GTSNPN and SVGIG (reference sequence). V trimming: 3 bases; J trimming: 5 bases; junction bases outside the gene matches: 7. For the CDR3, the DNA is TGTGCCTGGAGACCGACAGGGGGCAGGGATCAGCCCCAGCATTTT. The encoded protein is CAWRPTGGRDQPQHF.

Only a few counts were recorded for this clone. The gene calls are TRBV25-1 and TRBJ1-2; no firm D call. This CDR3 contains 11 residues. The V and J ends lost 10 bases and 11 bases respectively, with 17 bases between them. Germline V lookup: CDR1 MGHDK, CDR2 SYGVNS. Written as DNA, the CDR3 is TGTGCCACCTCTTCGACACCCGGATACACCTTC. It translates to CATSSTPGYTF.

V is TRBV28 and J is TRBJ2-7; 12 bases line up with TRBD2. CDR1 MDHEN and CDR2 SYDVKM come from the germline V gene. The CDR3 length is 16 residues. Trimming removed 2 bases from V and 5 bases from J; junction bases left unmatched: 7. The CDR3 sequence: CASSLLTSGSLHEQYF. Written as DNA, the CDR3 is TGTGCCAGCAGTTTACTGACTAGCGGGAGTCTCCACGAGCAGTACTTC.

The gene calls are TRBV19 and TRBJ2-1; TRBD2 aligns across 15 bases. The trim removed 4 bases at V and 7 bases at J, leaving 2 bases unmatched. This CDR3 has 15 residues. Germline values: CDR1 LNHDA, CDR2 SQIVND (reference sequence). The CDR3 sequence: CASSTGTSGRNEQFF. DNA of the CDR3: TGTGCCAGTAGTACCGGGACTAGCGGGAGGAATGAGCAGTTCTTC.

The chain combines TRBV7-9 with TRBJ2-7; TRBD2 aligns across 10 bases. The CDR3 consists of 18 residues. J gave up 3 bases and V 4 bases, and 15 bases lay outside the gene matches. The germline V gene has CDR1 SEHNR and CDR2 FQNEAQ (reference sequence). CDR3 nucleotide sequence: TGTGCCAGCAGCTCAATCCCCGCCAACATAGCGGGGGGCTACGAGCAGTACTTC. Encoded protein: CASSSIPANIAGGYEQYF.

This chain links TRBV28 with TRBJ2-4; D is perhaps TRBD2 (5 bases). CDR1 and CDR2 (germline): MDHEN, SYDVKM. Trimming left V 2 bases short and J 8 bases short, with 16 bases between. CDR3 length equals 15 residues. The CDR3 is CASSLSGRVGDIQYF. The CDR3 DNA follows: TGTGCCAGCAGTTTAAGCGGCCGGGTCGGGGACATTCAGTACTTC.

The chain has TRBV28 and TRBJ2-7; 11 bases are a match to TRBD1. The V gene end was trimmed by 6 bases and the J gene end by 4 bases; junction bases not matched to a gene: 8. Germline CDR1 reads MDHEN; CDR2 reads SYDVKM. This CDR3 has 15 residues. As DNA, the CDR3 is TGTGCCAGCAGACCCGACCGGGACAGGGGGTACGAGCAGTACTTC. Translating gives CASRPDRDRGYEQYF.

The rearrangement uses TRBV27 and TRBJ1-2, with D maybe TRBD1 (5 bases). This CDR3 comprises 13 residues. V lost 5 bases and J lost 1, with 8 bases in between. CDR1 is MNHEY, CDR2 SMNVEV, per germline (reference sequence). The CDR3 DNA reads as TGTGCCAGCAGTGTGACAGTTAACTATGGCTACACCTTC. It encodes CASSVTVNYGYTF.

The chain couples TRBV5-1 to TRBJ2-3; 9 nucleotides agree with TRBD2. The ends lost 1 base at V and 3 bases at J; junction bases unmatched: 0. This CDR3 contains 14 residues. Germline CDR1 reads SGHRS; CDR2 reads YFSETQ. CDR3 protein: CASSLTSGTDTQYF. CDR3 sequence (DNA): TGCGCCAGCAGCTTGACTAGCGGGACAGATACGCAGTATTTT.

The CDR3 coding sequence is TGTGCCAGCAGCTTAGGCAAGAGGACAGGGTTCTATGGCTACACCTTC. Its protein product is CASSLGKRTGFYGYTF. J is TRBJ1-2 and V is TRBV13; the match to TRBD1 covers 8 bases. Germline V gene lookup returns CDR1 PRHDT and CDR2 FYEKMQ (reference sequence). The CDR3 loop spans 16 amino acids. V lost 0 bases to trimming and J lost 4 bases; unmatched junction nucleotides: 7.

The rearrangement links TRBV6-5 to TRBJ2-7, with a weak D call TRBD2 (7 bases). This CDR3 is built from 15 residues. V dropped 5 bases and J dropped 6 bases, with 20 bases sitting between them. The germline V gene has CDR1 MNHEY and CDR2 SVGAGI. Here the CDR3 DNA reads TGTGCCAGCAGTCGCCTGGGGGGGCAAATGGGCGAGCAGTACTTC. This translates into CASSRLGGQMGEQYF.

The chain is built from TRBV7-2 and TRBJ2-7, with no clear D. The CDR3 spans 12 residues. V lost 5 bases, J lost 7 bases, and 12 bases lay in between. Looked up from germline, CDR1 is SGHTA and CDR2 is FQGNSA. For the CDR3, the DNA is TGTGCCAGCAGCCCCCCGGGTTTTGAGCAGTACTTC. The encoded protein is CASSPPGFEQYF.

The rearrangement links TRBV19 to TRBJ2-4, with 9 positions matching TRBD1. CDR3 length: 16 amino acids. V lost 4 bases, J lost 9 bases, and 13 bases stayed unmatched. Germline CDR1 and CDR2: LNHDA and SQIVND (reference sequence). The CDR3, as DNA: TGTGCCAGTAGTAAGAGGGGGGACAGGGTGGAGGGCATTCAGTACTTC. Translating gives CASSKRGDRVEGIQYF.

The chain couples TRBV6-5 to TRBJ2-2; 9 nucleotides line up with TRBD1. Looked up from germline, CDR1 is MNHEY and CDR2 is SVGAGI. V lost 5 bases and J lost 7; bases outside the gene matches: 8. The CDR3 has 15 residues. The CDR3 DNA reads as TGTGCCAGCAGTCCGAGACAGGGGGGCGGCGGGGAGCTGTTTTTT. It yields the protein CASSPRQGGGGELFF.

This chain uses TRBV5-1 with TRBJ2-7, with 12 bases lining up with TRBD1. The V gene's germline CDR1 is SGHRS and CDR2 YFSETQ. Losses at the gene ends were 3 bases for V and 5 bases for J; bases not matched to a gene: 6. CDR3 size: 15 residues. The chain's CDR3 is CASSSAGTGGHEQYF. Here the CDR3 DNA reads TGCGCCAGCAGCTCGGCCGGGACAGGGGGCCACGAGCAGTACTTC.

In nucleotides, the CDR3 is TGCGCCAGCAGCCCTGGGACAATGAACACCGGGGAGCTGTTTTTT. Residues: CASSPGTMNTGELFF. The chain couples TRBV5-1 to TRBJ2-2; D is possibly TRBD1 (6 bases). CDR1 and CDR2 from the germline V gene are SGHRS and YFSETQ. The CDR3 sequence is 15 residues long. Trimming pared 4 bases from V and 1 base from J, leaving 11 bases between.

V is TRBV19 and J is TRBJ1-2; maybe TRBD1 (6 bases). CDR1 is LNHDA and CDR2 is SQIVND in the germline V gene (reference sequence). The CDR3 runs to 16 residues. V was trimmed by 10 bases and J by 0 bases, leaving 21 bases between them. CDR3 amino acids: CATRWGGVVTNYGYTF. Written as DNA, the CDR3 is TGTGCCACCAGATGGGGGGGCGTAGTTACTAACTATGGCTACACCTTC.

CDR3 in amino acids: CASSLNQPQHF. The CDR3 region has the DNA TGTGCCAGCAGCCTTAATCAGCCCCAGCATTTT. The rearrangement uses TRBV28 and TRBJ1-5; D ambiguous. The CDR3 contains 11 residues. Germline V lookup: CDR1 MDHEN, CDR2 SYDVKM. The germline V and J ends were trimmed by 6 bases and 4 bases, with 4 bases remaining between them.